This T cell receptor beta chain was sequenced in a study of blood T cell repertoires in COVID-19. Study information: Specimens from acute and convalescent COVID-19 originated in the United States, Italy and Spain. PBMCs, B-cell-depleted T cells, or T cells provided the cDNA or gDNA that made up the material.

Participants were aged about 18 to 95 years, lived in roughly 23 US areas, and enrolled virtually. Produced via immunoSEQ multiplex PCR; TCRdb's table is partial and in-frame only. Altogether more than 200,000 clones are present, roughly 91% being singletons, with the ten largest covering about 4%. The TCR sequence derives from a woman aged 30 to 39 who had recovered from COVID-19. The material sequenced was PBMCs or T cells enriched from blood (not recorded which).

The CDR3 spells CASSPQGANVLTF. CDR3 coding DNA: TGCGCCAGCAGCCCACAGGGGGCCAACGTCCTGACTTTC. This rearrangement joins TRBV5-1 to TRBJ2-6, with D hard to call. The CDR3 extends over 13 amino acids. V lost 4 bases, J lost 4 bases, and 6 bases lay in between. Germline assignment: CDR1 SGHRS and CDR2 YFSETQ. The full variable domain, its missing parts supplied by reference TRBV5-1 and TRBJ2-6, is KAGVTQTPRYLIKTRGQQVTLSCSPISGHRSVSWYQQTPGQGLQFLFEYFSETQRNKGNFPGRFSGRQFSNSRSEMNVSTLELGDSALYLCASSPQGANVLTFGAGSRLTVL.